This passage covers 27 T cell receptor beta chains from one sample sequenced in a study of T cell responses to AZD1222 COVID-19 vaccine. Clones were sequenced by immunoSEQ multiplex PCR, and TCRdb holds only the in-frame ones, with some missing. The table has about 130,000 clones, around 84% seen once. The source was peripheral blood, collected on day 0 of AZD1222 vaccination. The receptors derive from an adult in good health.

The rearrangement joins TRBV5-1 to TRBJ2-3; no reliable D call. Trimming shortened V by 0 bases and J by 2 bases, and 7 bases separated the two germline ends. The CDR3 totals 14 residues. Germline CDR1 reads SGHRS; CDR2 reads YFSETQ. The CDR3 nucleotides read TGCGCCAGCAGCTTGGGGGTCATCACAGATACGCAGTATTTT. Its protein is CASSLGVITDTQYF.

This clone was found a few times. This sequence joins TRBV27 and TRBJ1-1; 7 bases match TRBD1. Germline V CDR1 and CDR2: MNHEY, SMNVEV (reference sequence). The V and J ends lost 5 bases and 7 bases, in that order; junction bases with no gene match: 10. This CDR3 is built from 14 residues. As DNA, the CDR3 is TGTGCCAGCAGTCCTGACAGGGTAACTATTGAAGCTTTCTTT. It codes for CASSPDRVTIEAFF.

The V gene is TRBV6-6, the J gene TRBJ1-2, with D possibly TRBD1 on 6 matching bases. This CDR3 region has 12 residues. Trimming took off 6 bases at V and 5 bases at J, with 10 bases between the two ends. Germline CDR1 reads MNHNY; CDR2 reads SVGAGI (reference sequence). CDR3 protein: CASSDRGYGYTF. CDR3 in DNA: TGTGCCAGCAGCGATAGGGGGTATGGCTACACCTTC.

V is TRBV7-2 and J is TRBJ2-5, with 11 bases matching TRBD2. Losses at the gene ends were 2 bases for V and 4 bases for J; bases not matched to a gene: 9. Germline V gives CDR1 SGHTA, CDR2 FQGNSA. The CDR3 extends over 17 amino acids. CDR3 DNA sequence: TGTGCCAGCAGCTTAACGGCTAGCGGGGGGTCCGGAGAGACCCAGTACTTC. Protein product: CASSLTASGGSGETQYF.

This chain joins TRBV9 and TRBJ2-7; D is possibly TRBD2 (6 bases). Trimming shortened V by 3 bases and J by 6 bases, and 16 bases separated the two germline ends. This CDR3 is 14 amino acids long. Germline V gene lookup returns CDR1 SGDLS and CDR2 YYNGEE. The CDR3 DNA is TGTGCCAGCAGCGCGGGGACTGGCCTTGGCGAGCAGTACTTC. Protein product: CASSAGTGLGEQYF.

The chain is built from TRBV3-1 (or the pseudogene TRBV3-2) and TRBJ1-5, with D maybe TRBD1 (6 bases). From germline, CDR1 is LGHDT and CDR2 YNNKEL (reference sequence). Trimming pared 0 bases from V and 0 bases from J, leaving 15 bases between. The CDR3 sequence is 18 residues long. The CDR3 DNA follows: TGTGCCAGCAGCCAAGATCCAGGGGACCACTATAGCAATCAGCCCCAGCATTTT. Translated: CASSQDPGDHYSNQPQHF.

V usage is TRBV11-2 and J usage is TRBJ1-1; 7 nucleotides agree with TRBD1. This CDR3 spans 14 amino acids. The V gene end was trimmed by 6 bases and the J gene end by 0 bases; junction bases not matched to a gene: 4. Germline CDR1 reads SGHAT; CDR2 reads FQNNGV. The CDR3: CASRRDRVNTEAFF. CDR3 in DNA: TGTGCCAGCAGAAGAGACAGGGTGAACACTGAAGCTTTCTTT.

V gene TRBV15 combines with J gene TRBJ2-2; D not certain. The V gene's germline CDR1 is LNHNV and CDR2 YYDKDF (reference sequence). The CDR3 spans 14 residues. Trimming removed 5 bases from V and 5 bases from J, with 12 bases in between. CDR3: CATSDAVPTGELFF. Written as DNA, the CDR3 is TGTGCCACCAGCGACGCCGTACCTACCGGGGAGCTGTTTTTT.

The chain employs TRBV6-1 and TRBJ2-5, with 7 bases fitting TRBD2. CDR1 is MNHNS and CDR2 is SASEGT in the germline V gene. The J segment lost 0 bases and the V segment lost 4 bases, leaving 5 bases of the junction unmatched. The CDR3 length is 15 residues. The CDR3 DNA follows: TGTGCCAGCAGTGCAGCGCGGGGGTACCAAGAGACCCAGTACTTC. This translates into CASSAARGYQETQYF.

The rearrangement joins TRBV19 to TRBJ1-2; 8 nucleotides line up with TRBD1. J gave up 7 bases and V 4 bases, and 14 bases lay outside the gene matches. Per the germline V gene, CDR1 is LNHDA and CDR2 is SQIVND (reference sequence). The CDR3 sequence is 16 residues long. The CDR3 here is CASSNRDRRAWLGYTF. CDR3 nucleotide sequence: TGTGCCAGTAGTAACCGGGACAGGCGGGCTTGGCTTGGCTACACCTTC.

This clone was observed a handful of times. The rearrangement links TRBV6-2 or TRBV6-3 to TRBJ2-3; no clear D. The germline V gene has CDR1 MNHEY and CDR2 SVGEGT. V lost 4 bases and J lost 0, with 8 bases in between. The CDR3 consists of 14 residues. DNA for the CDR3: TGTGCCAGCAGTTTAGCAGAAAGCACAGATACGCAGTATTTT. Translating it yields CASSLAESTDTQYF.

The V gene is TRBV6-4, the J gene TRBJ1-5; 8 bases match TRBD1. V shed 4 bases, J shed 1 base, and the junction held 0 bases outside the gene matches. The CDR3 spans 14 residues. Germline lookup yields CDR1 MRHNA and CDR2 SNTAGT. The CDR3 protein is CASSAGGSNQPQHF. CDR3 in DNA: TGTGCCAGCAGTGCAGGGGGCAGCAATCAGCCCCAGCATTTT.

The chain employs TRBV5-4 and TRBJ2-7; no firm D call. The CDR3 runs to 14 residues. Between the trimmed V and J ends, which lost 0 bases and 7 bases, there was a span of 14 bases. Per the germline V gene, CDR1 is SGHNT and CDR2 is YYREEE (reference sequence). CDR3 coding DNA: TGTGCCAGCAGCTTGGTTTCTGGTATGGGGGAGCAGTACTTC. This translates into CASSLVSGMGEQYF. The whole variable domain, remainder taken from reference TRBV5-4 and TRBJ2-7, is ETGVTQSPTHLIKTRGQQVTLRCSSQSGHNTVSWYQQALGQGPQFIFQYYREEENGRGNFPPRFSGLQFPNYSSELNVNALELDDSALYLCASSLVSGMGEQYFGPGTRLTVT.

This chain links TRBV19 with TRBJ2-7; TRBD2 agrees at 7 bases. After removal of 1 base from V and 5 bases from J, the junction contained 8 bases not matched to a gene. Germline V gene data show CDR1 as LNHDA and CDR2 as SQIVND (reference sequence). This CDR3 is built from 15 residues. The CDR3 coding sequence is TGTGCCAGTAGTATAGTGGGCGGGAGTACTAACGAGCAGTACTTC. Its translation: CASSIVGGSTNEQYF.

This clone was counted once. V gene TRBV2 combines with J gene TRBJ2-3; TRBD1 agrees at 8 bases. This CDR3 is 16 amino acids long. The V gene's germline CDR1 is SNHLY and CDR2 FYNNEI. V shed 4 bases and J 1 base; nucleotides not matched to a gene: 7. The CDR3 nucleotides read TGTGCCAGCAGTGCGACAGGGGATATTGGCACAGATACGCAGTATTTT. Its protein product is CASSATGDIGTDTQYF. The variable domain in full, completed from reference TRBV2 and TRBJ2-3, reads EPEVTQTPSHQVTQMGQEVILRCVPISNHLYFYWYRQILGQKVEFLVSFYNNEISEKSEIFDDQFSVERPDGSNFTLKIRSTKLEDSAMYFCASSATGDIGTDTQYFGPGTRLTVL.

This clone is a singleton in its sample. V gene TRBV5-1 combines with J gene TRBJ1-2; D call uncertain. This CDR3 comprises 14 residues. The germline gives CDR1 SGHRS, CDR2 YFSETQ. The germline V and J ends were trimmed by 6 bases and 0 bases, with 12 bases remaining between them. The CDR3 region is CASTPTEANYGYTF. CDR3 nucleotide sequence: TGCGCCAGCACCCCCACGGAAGCTAACTATGGCTACACCTTC.

This rearrangement joins TRBV4-1 to TRBJ1-1, with D maybe TRBD1 (5 bases). V gave up 1 base and J gave up 2 bases, with 14 bases separating them. The CDR3 sequence is 16 residues long. Germline V gives CDR1 MGHRA, CDR2 YSYEKL. The CDR3 DNA sequence: TGCGCCAGCAGCCAAGGGGGCACATTACCCAACACTGAAGCTTTCTTT. It encodes CASSQGGTLPNTEAFF.

The chain links TRBV9 to TRBJ2-5, with a possible D match to TRBD2 (5 bases). V lost 1 base and J lost 4, with 14 bases in between. Germline lookup yields CDR1 SGDLS and CDR2 YYNGEE. The CDR3 extends over 15 amino acids. CDR3 sequence: CASSVSGSGVETQYF. Here the CDR3 DNA reads TGTGCCAGCAGCGTATCAGGTTCCGGGGTAGAGACCCAGTACTTC.

This clone has a handful of counts. This CDR3 reads CASSLGEPRGEQYF. The CDR3 DNA reads TGTGCCAGTAGCCTGGGGGAGCCCAGGGGCGAGCAGTACTTC. The chain uses TRBV19 and TRBJ2-7; D might be TRBD1 (6 bases). V lost 6 bases and J lost 6, with 18 bases in between. The CDR3 has 14 residues. Germline V gene data show CDR1 as LNHDA and CDR2 as SQIVND (reference sequence).

This clone was recorded once. The chain carries TRBV3-1 (or the pseudogene TRBV3-2) and TRBJ2-2, with 12 bases that match TRBD2. This CDR3 has 17 residues. The germline gives CDR1 LGHDT, CDR2 YNNKEL (reference sequence). Trimming at V came to 1 base and at J to 7 bases, leaving 7 bases not matched to a gene. The CDR3 loop reads CASSQGLAGGRDGELFF. The CDR3 DNA is TGTGCCAGCAGCCAAGGCCTAGCGGGGGGGCGCGACGGGGAGCTGTTTTTT.

This chain connects TRBV19 to TRBJ2-7, with 13 positions matching TRBD2. V dropped 5 bases and J dropped 7; count of bases not matched to a gene: 8. The CDR3 consists of 15 residues. Germline CDR1 reads LNHDA; CDR2 reads SQIVND (reference sequence). DNA of the CDR3: TGTGCCAGTAGTCTCGGGACTAGCGGGATGGGGGAGCAGTACTTC. Translating it yields CASSLGTSGMGEQYF.

This clone was observed a handful of times. This rearrangement joins TRBV2 to TRBJ2-1; TRBD2 is a possible D gene (6 bases). CDR3 length equals 13 residues. With 9 bases removed from V and 4 bases from J, the gap between germline ends came to 13 bases. Germline loops: CDR1 SNHLY, CDR2 FYNNEI. CDR3 nucleotides: TGTGCCAGTGTAGCGGACATTTACAATGAGCAGTTCTTC. Translating it yields CASVADIYNEQFF. Full variable domain (rest looked up from reference TRBV2 and TRBJ2-1): EPEVTQTPSHQVTQMGQEVILRCVPISNHLYFYWYRQILGQKVEFLVSFYNNEISEKSEIFDDQFSVERPDGSNFTLKIRSTKLEDSAMYFCASVADIYNEQFFGPGTRLTVL.

The chain is built from TRBV18 and TRBJ2-5, with D perhaps TRBD2 (7 bases). The CDR3 covers 14 residues. V lost 2 bases and J lost 4, with 11 bases in between. Germline lookup yields CDR1 KGHSH and CDR2 LQKENI. The CDR3 loop is CASSPRRGRETQYF. For the CDR3, the DNA is TGTGCCAGCTCACCAAGGCGGGGGCGAGAGACCCAGTACTTC. The whole variable domain, remainder taken from reference TRBV18 and TRBJ2-5, is NAGVMQNPRHLVRRRGQEARLRCSPMKGHSHVYWYRQLPEEGLKFMVYLQKENIIDESGMPKERFSAEFPKEGPSILRIQQVVRGDSAAYFCASSPRRGRETQYFGPGTRLLVL.

The chain is built from TRBV11-2 and TRBJ1-4; the match to TRBD1 covers 10 bases. The CDR3 length is 19 residues. V lost 0 bases, J lost 4 bases, and 11 bases stayed unmatched. Germline lookup yields CDR1 SGHAT and CDR2 FQNNGV. CDR3 coding DNA: TGTGCCAGCAGCTTAGATTCCCCCGGGACAGGGGAGAATAATGAAAAACTGTTTTTT. Protein: CASSLDSPGTGENNEKLFF.

The rearrangement links TRBV5-5 to TRBJ2-7, with 7 bases matching TRBD2. This CDR3 has 15 amino acids. With 4 bases clipped from V and 3 bases from J, the junction kept 10 bases outside the gene matches. CDR1 SGHKS and CDR2 YYEKEE come from the germline V gene (reference sequence). The CDR3 region is CASSRTLAGRYEQYF. In nucleotides, the CDR3 is TGTGCCAGCAGCAGAACCTTAGCGGGTCGCTACGAGCAGTACTTC.

This clone was detected once. This chain links TRBV5-4 with TRBJ1-5; D is possibly TRBD1 (6 bases). The CDR3 contains 14 residues. CDR1 and CDR2 from the germline V gene are SGHNT and YYREEE (reference sequence). Trimming shortened V by 2 bases and J by 3 bases, and 9 bases separated the two germline ends. The CDR3 DNA is TGTGCCAGCAGCTTACAGGGTCCCAATCAGCCCCAGCATTTT. This codes for CASSLQGPNQPQHF.

CDR3 in amino acids: CASSSRTSATEAFF. CDR3 sequence (DNA): TGTGCCAGCAGCTCCCGGACCAGCGCCACTGAAGCTTTCTTT. V usage is TRBV7-9 and J usage is TRBJ1-1; D is unclear. The CDR3 spans 14 residues. V lost 4 bases, J lost 4 bases, and 13 bases lay in between. Germline V gene lookup returns CDR1 SEHNR and CDR2 FQNEAQ (reference sequence).